This passage covers 18 T cell receptor beta chains from one sample sequenced in a study of blood T cell repertoires in COVID-19. The assay was immunoSEQ multiplex PCR, and TCRdb's table has in-frame clones only and misses some. The sample lists roughly 250,000 clones, about 82% seen once, with 2% to 2.5% in the top ten. The sequencing sample was made of PBMCs or T cells enriched from blood (not recorded which). These receptors came from a woman in her forties or fifties who had recovered from COVID-19.

The chain uses TRBV30 and TRBJ1-6; perhaps TRBD1 as D (6 bases). CDR1 is GTSNPN and CDR2 is SVGIG in the germline V gene (reference sequence). The CDR3 is 14 amino acids. V was cut by 5 bases and J by 6 bases, with 14 bases left in between. The DNA of the CDR3 is TGTGCCTGGGAGACAGGTCGTGGTAATTCACCCCTCCACTTT. Protein sequence: CAWETGRGNSPLHF.

This chain joins TRBV28 and TRBJ1-6, with D maybe TRBD1 (5 bases). V lost 2 bases to trimming and J lost 5 bases, with 25 bases between them. CDR3 length: 20 residues. In germline, CDR1 is MDHEN, CDR2 SYDVKM. In DNA, the CDR3 is TGTGCCAGCAGTTTAACGTGGGGGGGTGGACCTCGGGATAATAATTCACCCCTCCACTTT. Translation gives CASSLTWGGGPRDNNSPLHF.

This chain uses TRBV19 with TRBJ2-2, with D possibly TRBD1 on 6 matching bases. Trimming cost V 3 bases and J 5 bases, with 16 bases left between them. Germline-derived CDR1 and CDR2 are LNHDA and SQIVND (reference sequence). The CDR3 covers 16 residues. CDR3 nucleotides: TGTGCCAGTAGTATTCTCTCGGGACACGGGACCGGGGAGCTGTTTTTT. It yields the protein CASSILSGHGTGELFF.

The chain recombines TRBV29-1 with TRBJ1-2, with D unresolved. V was trimmed by 1 base and J by 2 bases, leaving 8 bases between them. Germline assignment: CDR1 SQVTM and CDR2 ANQGSEA. CDR3 size: 13 residues. The DNA of the CDR3 is TGCAGCGTTGAAGGTGGCGGGAACTATGGCTACACCTTC. Encoded protein: CSVEGGGNYGYTF.

In DNA form, the CDR3 reads TGTGCCAGCAGTTTATTCGCAGGGGGCCCCGCCGGGGAGCTGTTTTTT. Translation gives CASSLFAGGPAGELFF. This chain joins TRBV28 and TRBJ2-2; 8 bases map to TRBD1. This CDR3 spans 16 amino acids. Germline V gene sequence: CDR1 MDHEN, CDR2 SYDVKM. After removal of 1 base from V and 6 bases from J, the junction contained 7 bases not matched to a gene.

The chain recombines TRBV7-9 with TRBJ1-1; D is undetermined. This CDR3 spans 15 amino acids. The V gene's germline CDR1 is SEHNR and CDR2 FQNEAQ (reference sequence). V was shortened by 5 bases and J by 0 bases, with 13 bases between the two germline ends. The CDR3 DNA sequence: TGTGCCAGCAGCCCCGCGGCAGTAATGAACACTGAAGCTTTCTTT. It specifies CASSPAAVMNTEAFF.

The rearrangement joins TRBV4-1 to TRBJ1-1; TRBD1 agrees at 7 bases. CDR3 length equals 16 residues. CDR1 and CDR2 from the germline V gene are MGHRA and YSYEKL. The junction had 5 bases not matched to a gene; V was cut back by 1 base and J by 0 bases. Here the CDR3 DNA reads TGCGCCAGCAGCCAAGGGACAGGTTACATGAACACTGAAGCTTTCTTT. Protein product: CASSQGTGYMNTEAFF.

This chain links TRBV27 with TRBJ1-2; possibly TRBD1 for D (5 bases). Germline V gene sequence: CDR1 MNHEY, CDR2 SMNVEV (reference sequence). With 3 bases removed from V and 2 bases from J, the gap between germline ends came to 7 bases. The CDR3 is 13 amino acids. The CDR3 nucleotides are TGTGCCAGCAGTTTGGACATCAACTATGGCTACACCTTC. It encodes CASSLDINYGYTF.

This chain links TRBV25-1 with TRBJ2-2; D might be TRBD2 (7 bases). V was trimmed by 5 bases and J by 6 bases, leaving 10 bases between them. Per the germline V gene, CDR1 is MGHDK and CDR2 is SYGVNS. The CDR3 is 13 amino acids. DNA of the CDR3: TGTGCCAGCAGTCCGGGGGGCTCCGGGGAGCTGTTTTTT. Its protein product is CASSPGGSGELFF.

The CDR3 sequence is CAWSFSSGVTNEKLFF. The CDR3 nucleotides are TGTGCCTGGAGTTTTAGTTCAGGGGTTACAAATGAAAAACTGTTTTTT. This chain links TRBV30 with TRBJ1-4, with D perhaps matching TRBD1 (6 bases). The CDR3 has 16 residues. V was shortened by 2 bases and J by 5 bases, with 18 bases between the two germline ends. The germline gives CDR1 GTSNPN, CDR2 SVGIG (reference sequence).

This sequence joins TRBV20-1 and TRBJ1-2; 7 nucleotides align to TRBD1. The V gene's germline CDR1 is DFQATT and CDR2 SNEGSKA (reference sequence). The CDR3 runs to 16 residues. J was trimmed by 0 bases and V by 3 bases; bases with no gene match: 10. Here the CDR3 DNA reads TGCAGTGCTAGTCAGACAGGGTGGGGAGCTAACTATGGCTACACCTTC. It specifies CSASQTGWGANYGYTF.

The rearrangement uses TRBV19 and TRBJ1-2; D remains ambiguous. V was trimmed by 3 bases and J by 4 bases, leaving 12 bases between them. Germline values: CDR1 LNHDA, CDR2 SQIVND (reference sequence). The CDR3 has 14 amino acids. The CDR3 protein is CASSITQIFYGYTF. The CDR3 DNA sequence: TGTGCCAGTAGTATTACGCAGATATTCTATGGCTACACCTTC. Variable domain in full (rest from reference TRBV19 and TRBJ1-2): DGGITQSPKYLFRKEGQNVTLSCEQNLNHDAMYWYRQDPGQGLRLIYYSQIVNDFQKGDIAEGYSVSREKKESFPLTVTSAQKNPTAFYLCASSITQIFYGYTFGSGTRLTVV.

The V and J genes are TRBV20-1 and TRBJ2-2, with D possibly TRBD1 on 5 matching bases. The CDR3 has 13 residues. V was cut by 3 bases and J by 6 bases, with 11 bases left in between. Germline V gene data show CDR1 as DFQATT and CDR2 as SNEGSKA (reference sequence). DNA of the CDR3: TGCAGTGCTAGTAACAGGCTACCCGGGGAGCTGTTTTTT. This codes for CSASNRLPGELFF.

The CDR3 nucleotides are TGCGCCAGCAGCTTGGCGGGGACAGGGGGAAAGTCCTACGAGCAGTACTTC. Encoded protein: CASSLAGTGGKSYEQYF. The chain links TRBV5-1 to TRBJ2-7; 11 bases match TRBD1. This CDR3 comprises 17 residues. Unmatched junction bases numbered 6, after V lost 0 bases and J lost 1 base. CDR1 and CDR2 from the germline V gene are SGHRS and YFSETQ.

This sequence joins TRBV28 and TRBJ2-4, with 7 bases aligning to TRBD2. CDR1 is MDHEN, CDR2 SYDVKM, per germline. CDR3 length equals 15 residues. After removal of 8 bases from V and 3 bases from J, the junction contained 10 bases not matched to a gene. CDR3 sequence (DNA): TGTGCCAGCCTAGAAAGCGGGGCAGGCAAAAACATTCAGTACTTC. The encoded protein is CASLESGAGKNIQYF.

The gene calls are TRBV19 and TRBJ1-2; a weak D match, TRBD1 (5 bases). The CDR3 length is 15 residues. Trimming left V 3 bases short and J 3 bases short, with 14 bases between. Looked up from germline, CDR1 is LNHDA and CDR2 is SQIVND (reference sequence). CDR3 loop: CASSISRVEDYGYTF. The CDR3 nucleotides read TGTGCCAGTAGTATCTCCAGGGTAGAAGACTATGGCTACACCTTC.

The chain has TRBV11-3 and TRBJ2-3; no reliable D call. The CDR3 runs 15 residues. V was trimmed by 5 bases and J by 1 base, leaving 13 bases between them. Germline lookup yields CDR1 SGHNT and CDR2 YENEEA. As DNA, the CDR3 is TGTGCCAGCAGCCCAAGATGGGCCCGCACAGATACGCAGTATTTT. It is translated as CASSPRWARTDTQYF.

This clone was recorded only once. The V call is TRBV4-3, the J call TRBJ2-3; maybe TRBD2 (5 bases). Trimming left V 2 bases short and J 7 bases short, with 10 bases between. The CDR3 loop spans 13 amino acids. CDR1 and CDR2 from the germline V gene are LGHNA and YSLEER. This chain's CDR3 is CASSQTPGNTQYF. The CDR3, as DNA: TGCGCCAGCAGCCAAACACCGGGGAATACGCAGTATTTT.